This T cell receptor beta chain was sequenced for a study of patients and donors after allogeneic stem cell transplantation. TCRdb reanalysed the RT-PCR reads using MiXCR and keeps one entry per CDR3 protein. The sample gives approximately 4,300 distinct CDR3 sequences, about 15% of which show up once; roughly 70% is in the top ten. This clonotype was counted many times. Germline V lookup: CDR1 SGHRS, CDR2 YFSETQ. The CDR3 covers 16 residues. V lost 3 bases to trimming and J lost 0 bases, with 13 bases between them. Sequenced: blood, either unsorted or a sorted T cell fraction (not recorded which). The receptor was isolated from a human donor who was either an allogeneic HSCT recipient or a stem cell or donor lymphocyte infusion donor (not recorded which). It is not recorded whose cells these are; they may come from a transplant donor. The genes are TRBV5-1 and TRBJ2-1; either TRBD1 or TRBD2 may supply D (5 bases each). The CDR3, as DNA: TGCGCCAGCAGCTCGGGCCGGGACGTCTCCTACAATGAGCAGTTCTTC. This encodes CASSSGRDVSYNEQFF.